This T cell receptor beta chain was sequenced during a study of PD-L1 blockade in urothelial cancer. Looking at the study overall: Blood analysis took place 3 weeks (second dose) and 6 weeks after treatment start.

The protocol was immunoSEQ multiplex PCR, while the TCRdb copy is restricted to in-frame clones and leaves out a portion. The table includes 70,000 to 80,000 clones, around four fifths detected once. There are 16 residues in the CDR3. V dropped 2 bases and J dropped 3 bases, with 14 bases sitting between them. The germline CDR1 and CDR2 sequences are SGHNT and YYREEE (reference sequence). The time point: pretreatment peripheral blood. Urothelial carcinoma affected the patients, and it was locally advanced or metastatic. The clonotype comes from a man aged 35 to 55 with urothelial cancer. The sample here was PBMCs, taken around atezolizumab (anti-PD-L1) treatment. J is TRBJ1-4 and V is TRBV5-4; unclear D gene. CDR3 residues: CASSFGVGSSNEKLFF. CDR3 sequence (DNA): TGTGCCAGCAGCTTCGGCGTCGGGAGCTCTAATGAAAAACTGTTTTTT.